This T cell receptor (beta chain) was found in a study of beta chain features in type 1 diabetes. The entirety of the isolated RNA underwent reverse transcription, so expressed TCRB transcripts were sequenced. This table comes from immunoSEQ multiplex PCR, and its TCRdb copy is limited to in-frame clones, with some not included. The table shows more than 350,000 clones, with about an eighth occurring only once. CDR1 LGHNA and CDR2 YSLEER come from the germline V gene. Between the trimmed V and J ends, which lost 4 bases and 7 bases, there was a span of 10 bases. The CDR3 length is 12 residues. The sample consisted of naive CD4+ T cells from blood. The gene calls are TRBV4-3 and TRBJ1-1; a possible D gene is TRBD1 (5 bases). The sequence derives from a woman younger than 35 in good health. The CDR3 is CASSLLGGEAFF. CDR3 coding DNA: TGCGCCAGCAGCCTCTTGGGGGGTGAAGCTTTCTTT.